The TCR beta chain under discussion was sequenced for a study of beta chain features in type 1 diabetes. Study-wide findings and caveats: Patients' naive, central memory and Treg TCRB repertoires seemed closer to one another than those of healthy donors. Among patients with Type 1 diabetes, TCRB CDR3s were moderately but significantly shorter in every one of the four CD4+ subsets.

The authors reverse transcribed all of the isolated RNA, so sequencing captured expressed TCRB transcripts. Measured with immunoSEQ multiplex PCR; TCRdb has only the in-frame clones, and not every one. The sample shows under 300,000 clones, 20% to 25% of them seen only once. This CDR3 is built from 15 residues. Only one count was recorded for this clone. The antigen remains undetermined. The V and J genes are TRBV1 and TRBJ1-1; TRBD1 is the table's D call and was not checked against the DNA. TRBV1 is termed a pseudogene. Sequenced: naive CD4+ T cells from blood. The clonotype comes from a woman in her 30s with type 1 diabetes. CDR3 in DNA: TGCACCAGCAGCCCTTACAGGGTTATGAACACTGAAGCTTTCTTT. It translates to CTSSPYRVMNTEAFF.